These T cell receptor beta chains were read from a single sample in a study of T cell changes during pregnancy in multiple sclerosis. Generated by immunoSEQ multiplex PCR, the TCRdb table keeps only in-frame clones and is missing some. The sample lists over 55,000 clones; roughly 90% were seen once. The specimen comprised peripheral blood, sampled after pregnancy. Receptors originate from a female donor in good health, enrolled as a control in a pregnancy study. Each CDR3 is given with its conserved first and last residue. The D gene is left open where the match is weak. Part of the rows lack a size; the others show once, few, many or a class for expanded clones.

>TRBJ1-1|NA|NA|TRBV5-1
TGCGCCAGCAGACCTGAGGGGGATGGCGCTGAAGCTTTCTTT
CASRPEGDGAEAFF
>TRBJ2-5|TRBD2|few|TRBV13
TGTGCCAGCAGCTTCGGACTAGCGGGAACCCAAGAGACCCAGTACTTC
CASSFGLAGTQETQYF
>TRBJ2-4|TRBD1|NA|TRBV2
TGTGCCAGCAGTATGGAGACAGGGGGCACCAAAAACATTCAGTACTTC
CASSMETGGTKNIQYF
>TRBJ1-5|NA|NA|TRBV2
TGTGCCAGCAGTGAAGGCAGGGGCCCAGGCTATAGCAATCAGCCCCAGCATTTT
CASSEGRGPGYSNQPQHF
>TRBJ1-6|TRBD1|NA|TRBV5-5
TGTGCCAGCAGTCGTGAGGGGGGACAGAAAAGGAATTCACCCCTCCACTTT
CASSREGGQKRNSPLHF
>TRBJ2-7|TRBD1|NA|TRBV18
TGTGCCAGCTCACCAAGACAGGGATCTTACGAGCAGTACTTC
CASSPRQGSYEQYF
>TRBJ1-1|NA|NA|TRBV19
TGTGCCAGTAGTATTGGGGGCAGGGTAACTTTCTTT
CASSIGGRVTFF
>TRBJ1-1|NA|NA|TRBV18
TGTGCCAGCTCACCACCGACAGCTAACACTGAAGCTTTCTTT
CASSPPTANTEAFF
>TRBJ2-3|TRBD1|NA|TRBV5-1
TGCGCCAGCAGCACCGGGACAGCTACAGATACGCAGTATTTT
CASSTGTATDTQYF
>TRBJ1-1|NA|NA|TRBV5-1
TGCGCCAGCAGTGGGGGGGGAACTGAAGCTTTCTTT
CASSGGGTEAFF
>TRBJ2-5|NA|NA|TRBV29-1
TGCAGCGTCCTTGGAGGGATAGAGACCCAGTACTTC
CSVLGGIETQYF
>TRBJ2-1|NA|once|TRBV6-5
TGTGCCAGCAGTAACACCAATGAGCAGTTCTTC
CASSNTNEQFF
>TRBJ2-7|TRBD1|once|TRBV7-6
TGTGCCAGCAGCCCTGGACAGGGGGCAACATACGAGCAGTACTTC
CASSPGQGATYEQYF
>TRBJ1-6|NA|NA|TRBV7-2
TGTGCCAGCAGCCCACGGACTCAAGGTACCTCACCCCTCCACTTT
CASSPRTQGTSPLHF
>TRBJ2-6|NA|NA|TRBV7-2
TGTGCCAGCTCGACGGGAATTGGGGCCAACGTCCTGACTTTC
CASSTGIGANVLTF
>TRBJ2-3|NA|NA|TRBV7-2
TGTGCCAGCAGCGTAGGGAGGTCGACAGATACGCAGTATTTT
CASSVGRSTDTQYF
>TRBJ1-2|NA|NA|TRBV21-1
TGTGCCAGCAGCAAAGGGCGTACAGGGGCAAACTATGGCTACACCTTC
CASSKGRTGANYGYTF
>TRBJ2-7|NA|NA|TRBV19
TGTGCCAGTAGTATCGCCAGGGACTACGAGCAGTACTTC
CASSIARDYEQYF
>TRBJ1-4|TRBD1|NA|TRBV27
TGTGCCAGCAGGGGCCGGGACAGGGAAACTAATGAAAAACTGTTTTTT
CASRGRDRETNEKLFF
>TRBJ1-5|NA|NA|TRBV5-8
TGTGCCAGCAGCTTGGGGGGCCTTAGCAATCAGCCCCAGCATTTT
CASSLGGLSNQPQHF
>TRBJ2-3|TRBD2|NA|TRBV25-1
TGTGCCAGCAGTGAATCATCCAGCGGGGTTTTGGCAGATACGCAGTATTTT
CASSESSSGVLADTQYF
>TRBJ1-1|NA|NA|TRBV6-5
TGTGCCAGCAGTTACGTGGAGGGTCGAACTGAAGCTTTCTTT
CASSYVEGRTEAFF
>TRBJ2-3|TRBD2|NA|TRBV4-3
TGCGCCAGCAGCCAGCTAGCGGGGGACACAGATACGCAGTATTTT
CASSQLAGDTDTQYF
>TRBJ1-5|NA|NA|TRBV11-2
TGTGCCAGCAGCTTAGATCGGGGGGGACAGCCCCAGCATTTT
CASSLDRGGQPQHF
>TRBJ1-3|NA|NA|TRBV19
TGTGCCAGTAGTATTCAGGAGACCATCTCCTCGGGAGGAAACACCATATATTTT
CASSIQETISSGGNTIYF
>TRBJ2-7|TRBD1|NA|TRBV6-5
TGTGCCATCGGACAGGGCTACGAGCAGTACTTC
CAIGQGYEQYF
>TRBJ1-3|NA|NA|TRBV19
TGTGCCAGTAGTGAGGGCTTCGGTGGAAACACCATATATTTT
CASSEGFGGNTIYF